This T cell receptor beta chain originates from a study of blood T cell repertoires in COVID-19. Study-wide context: Acute-phase and convalescent COVID-19 samples originated in the United States, Italy and Spain. Sources were T cells, B-cell-depleted T cells, or PBMCs; the material itself was cDNA or gDNA.

With V trimmed by 2 bases and J by 5 bases, 3 bases remained unmatched. Germline CDR1 and CDR2: SGHVS and FQNEAQ. The CDR3 has 14 residues. In the original analysis: The assay estimated nucleated cells by amplifying reference gene primers. Measured with immunoSEQ multiplex PCR; TCRdb has only the in-frame clones, and not every one. V, J and clone size are those of that table, while D and trimming were read from the DNA. Of over 200,000 clones listed, around nine tenths are singletons. The genes are TRBV7-8 and TRBJ1-3, with 7 bases fitting TRBD1. Material for sequencing was peripheral blood. This clonotype originated in a woman in her sixties or seventies with acute or convalescent COVID-19. The CDR3 sequence: CASSLRQGRNTIYF. Here the CDR3 DNA reads TGTGCCAGCAGCTTACGACAGGGTAGAAACACCATATATTTT.